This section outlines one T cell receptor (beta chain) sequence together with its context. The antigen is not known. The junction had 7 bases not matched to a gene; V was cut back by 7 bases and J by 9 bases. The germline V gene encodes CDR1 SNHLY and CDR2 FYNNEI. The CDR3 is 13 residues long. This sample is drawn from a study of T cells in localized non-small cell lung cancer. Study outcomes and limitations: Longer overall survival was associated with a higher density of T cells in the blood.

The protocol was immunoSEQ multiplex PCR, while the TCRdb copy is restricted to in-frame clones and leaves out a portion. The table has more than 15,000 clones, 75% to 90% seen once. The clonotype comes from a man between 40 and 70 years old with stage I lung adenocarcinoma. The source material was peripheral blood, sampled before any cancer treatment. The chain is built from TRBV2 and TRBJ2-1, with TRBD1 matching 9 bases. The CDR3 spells CASKDRGLGEQFF. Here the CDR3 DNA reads TGTGCCAGCAAGGACAGGGGTTTAGGTGAGCAGTTCTTC. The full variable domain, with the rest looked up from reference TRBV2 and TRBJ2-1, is EPEVTQTPSHQVTQMGQEVILRCVPISNHLYFYWYRQILGQKVEFLVSFYNNEISEKSEIFDDQFSVERPDGSNFTLKIRSTKLEDSAMYFCASKDRGLGEQFFGPGTRLTVL.